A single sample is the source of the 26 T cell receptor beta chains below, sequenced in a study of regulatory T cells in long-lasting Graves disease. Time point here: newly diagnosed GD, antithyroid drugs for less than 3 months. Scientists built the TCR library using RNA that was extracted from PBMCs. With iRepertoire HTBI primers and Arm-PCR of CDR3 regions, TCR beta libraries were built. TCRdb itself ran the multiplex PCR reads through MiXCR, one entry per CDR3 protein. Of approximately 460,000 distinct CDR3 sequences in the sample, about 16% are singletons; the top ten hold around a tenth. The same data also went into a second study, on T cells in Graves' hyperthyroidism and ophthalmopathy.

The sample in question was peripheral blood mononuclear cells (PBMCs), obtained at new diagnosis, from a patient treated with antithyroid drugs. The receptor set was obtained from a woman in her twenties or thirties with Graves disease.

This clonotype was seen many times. In DNA form, the CDR3 reads TGTGCCAGCAGTTACGGGCACGGCGACGAGCAGTACTTC. This gives the protein CASSYGHGDEQYF. V is TRBV6-5 and J is TRBJ2-7; no clear D. V lost 2 bases and J lost 5, with 10 bases in between. Germline-derived CDR1 and CDR2 are MNHEY and SVGAGI. The CDR3 loop spans 13 amino acids.

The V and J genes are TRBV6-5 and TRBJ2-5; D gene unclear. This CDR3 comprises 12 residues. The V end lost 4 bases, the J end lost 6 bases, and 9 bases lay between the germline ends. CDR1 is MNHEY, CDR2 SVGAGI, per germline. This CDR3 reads CASSSTTKTQYF. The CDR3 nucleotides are TGTGCCAGCAGTTCGACCACAAAGACCCAGTACTTC.

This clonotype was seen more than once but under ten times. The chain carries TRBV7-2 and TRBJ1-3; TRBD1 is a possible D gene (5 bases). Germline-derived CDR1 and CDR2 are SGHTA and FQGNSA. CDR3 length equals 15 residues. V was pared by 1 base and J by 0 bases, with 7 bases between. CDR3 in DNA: TGTGCCAGCAGCTTAGTGACAGCCTCTGGAAACACCATATATTTT. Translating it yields CASSLVTASGNTIYF.

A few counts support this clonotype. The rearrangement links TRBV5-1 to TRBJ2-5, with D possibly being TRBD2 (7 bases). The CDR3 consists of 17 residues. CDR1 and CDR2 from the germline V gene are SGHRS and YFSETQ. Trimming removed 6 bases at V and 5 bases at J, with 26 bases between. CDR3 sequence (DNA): TGCGCCAGCACCCTCGGGAGGCGCGGACAGTCTAGGGAGACCCAGTACTTC. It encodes CASTLGRRGQSRETQYF.

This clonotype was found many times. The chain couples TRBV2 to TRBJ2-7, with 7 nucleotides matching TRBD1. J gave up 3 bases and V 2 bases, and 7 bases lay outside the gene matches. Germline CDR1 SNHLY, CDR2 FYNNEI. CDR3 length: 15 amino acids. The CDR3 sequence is CASSETGTEDYEQYF. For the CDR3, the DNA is TGTGCCAGCAGTGAAACCGGGACAGAAGACTACGAGCAGTACTTC.

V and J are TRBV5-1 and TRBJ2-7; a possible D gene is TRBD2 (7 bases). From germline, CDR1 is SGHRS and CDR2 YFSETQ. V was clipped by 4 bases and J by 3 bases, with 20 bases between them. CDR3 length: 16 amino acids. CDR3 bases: TGCGCCAGCAGCGAAGGAGGGGGGGGAGTTTTCTACGAGCAGTACTTC. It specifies CASSEGGGGVFYEQYF. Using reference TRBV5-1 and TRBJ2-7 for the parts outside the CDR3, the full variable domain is KAGVTQTPRYLIKTRGQQVTLSCSPISGHRSVSWYQQTPGQGLQFLFEYFSETQRNKGNFPGRFSGRQFSNSRSEMNVSTLELGDSALYLCASSEGGGGVFYEQYFGPGTRLTVT.

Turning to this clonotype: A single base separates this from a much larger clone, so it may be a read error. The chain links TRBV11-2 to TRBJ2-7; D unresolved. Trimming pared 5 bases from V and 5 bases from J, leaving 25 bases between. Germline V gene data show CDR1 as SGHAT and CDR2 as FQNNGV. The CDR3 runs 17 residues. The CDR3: CASSPSPVGRRYHEQYF. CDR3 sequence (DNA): TGTGCCAGCAGCCCCTCCCCCGTAGGCAGGCGGTATCACGAGCAGTACTTC.

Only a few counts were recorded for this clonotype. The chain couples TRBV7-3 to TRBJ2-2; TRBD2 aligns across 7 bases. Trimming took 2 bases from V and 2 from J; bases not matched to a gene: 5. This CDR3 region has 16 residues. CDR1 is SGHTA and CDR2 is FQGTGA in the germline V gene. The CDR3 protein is CASSLSGGSNTGELFF. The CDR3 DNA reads TGTGCCAGCAGCTTATCAGGCGGGAGCAACACCGGGGAGCTGTTTTTT.

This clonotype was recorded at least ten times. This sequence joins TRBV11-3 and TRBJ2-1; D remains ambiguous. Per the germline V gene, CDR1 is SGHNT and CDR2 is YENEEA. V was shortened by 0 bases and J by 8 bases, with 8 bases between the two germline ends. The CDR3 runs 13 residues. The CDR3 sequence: CASSLEVDHEQFF. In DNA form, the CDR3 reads TGTGCCAGCAGCTTAGAGGTGGACCATGAGCAGTTCTTC.

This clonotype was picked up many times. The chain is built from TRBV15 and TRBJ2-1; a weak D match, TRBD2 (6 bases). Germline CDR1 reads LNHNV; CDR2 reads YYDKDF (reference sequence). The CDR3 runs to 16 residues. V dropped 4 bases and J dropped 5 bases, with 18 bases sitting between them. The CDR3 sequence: CATSTRRDSGNNEQFF. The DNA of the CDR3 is TGTGCCACCAGCACGCGACGAGATAGCGGAAACAATGAGCAGTTCTTC. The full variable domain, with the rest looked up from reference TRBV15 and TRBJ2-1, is DAMVIQNPRYQVTQFGKPVTLSCSQTLNHNVMYWYQQKSSQAPKLLFHYYDKDFNNEADTPDNFQSRRPNTSFCFLDIRSPGLGDTAMYLCATSTRRDSGNNEQFFGPGTRLTVL.

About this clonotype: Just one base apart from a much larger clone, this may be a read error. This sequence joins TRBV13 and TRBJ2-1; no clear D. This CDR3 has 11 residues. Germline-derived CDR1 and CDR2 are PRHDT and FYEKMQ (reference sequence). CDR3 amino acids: CASSFVDERFF. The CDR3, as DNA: TGTGCCAGCAGCTTCGTCGATGAGCGGTTCTTC.

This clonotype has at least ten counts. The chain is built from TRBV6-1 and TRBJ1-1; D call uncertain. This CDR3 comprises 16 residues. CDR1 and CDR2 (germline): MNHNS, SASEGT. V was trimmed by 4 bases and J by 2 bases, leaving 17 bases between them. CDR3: CASSGGLAALNTEAFF. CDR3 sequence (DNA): TGTGCCAGCAGTGGTGGCCTCGCGGCCTTAAACACTGAAGCTTTCTTT.

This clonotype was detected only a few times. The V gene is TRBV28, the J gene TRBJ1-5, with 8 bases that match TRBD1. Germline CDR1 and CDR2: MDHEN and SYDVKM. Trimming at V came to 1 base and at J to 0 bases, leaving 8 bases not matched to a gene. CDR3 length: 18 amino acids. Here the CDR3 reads CASSLLGTGKHSNQPQHF. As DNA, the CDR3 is TGTGCCAGCAGTTTATTGGGGACAGGAAAACATAGCAATCAGCCCCAGCATTTT.

The CDR3 here is CASSLGTGQGRNGYTF. Here the CDR3 DNA reads TGCGCCAGCAGCTTGGGTACGGGACAGGGAAGGAATGGCTACACCTTC. V and J are TRBV5-1 and TRBJ1-2, with TRBD1 matching over 9 bases. Germline assignment: CDR1 SGHRS and CDR2 YFSETQ. With 0 bases clipped from V and 6 bases from J, the junction kept 9 bases outside the gene matches. The CDR3 is 16 residues long.

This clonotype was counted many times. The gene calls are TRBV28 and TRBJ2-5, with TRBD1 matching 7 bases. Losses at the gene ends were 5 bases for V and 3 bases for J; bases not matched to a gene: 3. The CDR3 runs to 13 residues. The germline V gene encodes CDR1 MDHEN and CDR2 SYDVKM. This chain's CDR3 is CASSTTGEETQYF. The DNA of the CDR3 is TGTGCCAGCAGTACTACAGGGGAAGAGACCCAGTACTTC.

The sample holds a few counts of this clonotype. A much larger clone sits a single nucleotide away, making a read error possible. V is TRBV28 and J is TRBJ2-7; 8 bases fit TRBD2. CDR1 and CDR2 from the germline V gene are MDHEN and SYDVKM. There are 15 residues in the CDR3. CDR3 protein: CAGSFPAGGNYEQYF. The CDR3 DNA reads TGTGCCGGCAGTTTTCCGGCGGGAGGCAACTACGAGCAGTACTTC.

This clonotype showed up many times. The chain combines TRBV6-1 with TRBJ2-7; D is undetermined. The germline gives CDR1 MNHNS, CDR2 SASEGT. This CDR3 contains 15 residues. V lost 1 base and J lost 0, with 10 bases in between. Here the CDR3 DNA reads TGTGCCAGCAGTGAAGTTGACGCGAGCTCCTACGAGCAGTACTTC. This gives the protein CASSEVDASSYEQYF.

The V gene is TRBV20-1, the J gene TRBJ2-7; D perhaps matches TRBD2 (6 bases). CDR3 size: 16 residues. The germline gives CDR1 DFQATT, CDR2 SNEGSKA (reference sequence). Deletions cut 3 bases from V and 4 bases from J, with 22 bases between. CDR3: CSASPTGRWDQYEQYF. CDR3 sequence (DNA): TGCAGTGCTAGTCCCACGGGGAGGTGGGATCAATACGAGCAGTACTTC.

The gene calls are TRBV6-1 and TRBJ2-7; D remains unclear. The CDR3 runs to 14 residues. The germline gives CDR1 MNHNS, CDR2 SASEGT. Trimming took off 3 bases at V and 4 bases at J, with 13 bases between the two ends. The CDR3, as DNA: TGTGCCAGCAGTGACAGCTCGTCAGGATACGAGCAGTACTTC. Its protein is CASSDSSSGYEQYF.

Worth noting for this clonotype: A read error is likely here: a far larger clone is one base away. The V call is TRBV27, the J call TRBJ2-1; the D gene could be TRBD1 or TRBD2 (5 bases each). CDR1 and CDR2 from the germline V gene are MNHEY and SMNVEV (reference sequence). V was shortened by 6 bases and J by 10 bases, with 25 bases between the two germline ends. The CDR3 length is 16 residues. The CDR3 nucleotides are TGTGCCAGCAGCGCTTTGGTGGACACATCGAGGGACGAGCAGTTCTTC. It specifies CASSALVDTSRDEQFF.

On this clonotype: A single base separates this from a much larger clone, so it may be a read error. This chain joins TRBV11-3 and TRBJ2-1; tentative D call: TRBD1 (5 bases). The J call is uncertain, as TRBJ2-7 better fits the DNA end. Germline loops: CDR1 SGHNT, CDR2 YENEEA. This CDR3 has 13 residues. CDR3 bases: TGTGCCAGCAGCTCGGACACATACAATGAGCAGTACTTC. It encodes CASSSDTYNEQYF.

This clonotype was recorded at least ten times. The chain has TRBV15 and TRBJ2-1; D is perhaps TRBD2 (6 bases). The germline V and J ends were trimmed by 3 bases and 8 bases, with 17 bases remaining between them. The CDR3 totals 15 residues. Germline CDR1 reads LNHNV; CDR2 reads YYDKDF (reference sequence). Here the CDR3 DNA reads TGTGCCACCAGCAGCACCCCCCTTAGCGGACATGAGCAGTTCTTC. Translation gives CATSSTPLSGHEQFF.

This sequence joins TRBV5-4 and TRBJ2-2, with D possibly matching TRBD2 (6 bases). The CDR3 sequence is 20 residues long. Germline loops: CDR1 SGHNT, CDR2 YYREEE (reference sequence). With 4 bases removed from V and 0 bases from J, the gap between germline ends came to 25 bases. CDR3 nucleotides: TGTGCCAGCAGCCCCCCGCCTGGGAGCAGCGGAGGGCCGAACACCGGGGAGCTGTTTTTT. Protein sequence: CASSPPPGSSGGPNTGELFF.

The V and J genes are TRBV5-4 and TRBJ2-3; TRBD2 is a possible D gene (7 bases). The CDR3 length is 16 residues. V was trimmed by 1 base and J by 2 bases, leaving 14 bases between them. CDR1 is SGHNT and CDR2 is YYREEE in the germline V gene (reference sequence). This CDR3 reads CASSLTGRVPTDTQYF. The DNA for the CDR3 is TGTGCCAGCAGCTTGACAGGGAGGGTGCCCACAGATACGCAGTATTTT.

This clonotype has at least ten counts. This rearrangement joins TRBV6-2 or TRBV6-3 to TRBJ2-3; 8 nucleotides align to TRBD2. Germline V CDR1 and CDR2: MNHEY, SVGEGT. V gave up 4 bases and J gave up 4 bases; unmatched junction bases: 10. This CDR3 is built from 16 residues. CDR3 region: CASSLEGLGVPDTQYF. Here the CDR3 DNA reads TGTGCCAGCAGTTTGGAGGGACTAGGTGTACCAGATACGCAGTATTTT.

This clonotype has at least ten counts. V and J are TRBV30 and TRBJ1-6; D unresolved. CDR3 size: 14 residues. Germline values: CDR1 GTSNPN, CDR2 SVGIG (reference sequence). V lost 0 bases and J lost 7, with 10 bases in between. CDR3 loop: CAWSVRWGNSPLHF. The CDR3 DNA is TGTGCCTGGAGTGTACGCTGGGGAAATTCACCCCTCCACTTT.